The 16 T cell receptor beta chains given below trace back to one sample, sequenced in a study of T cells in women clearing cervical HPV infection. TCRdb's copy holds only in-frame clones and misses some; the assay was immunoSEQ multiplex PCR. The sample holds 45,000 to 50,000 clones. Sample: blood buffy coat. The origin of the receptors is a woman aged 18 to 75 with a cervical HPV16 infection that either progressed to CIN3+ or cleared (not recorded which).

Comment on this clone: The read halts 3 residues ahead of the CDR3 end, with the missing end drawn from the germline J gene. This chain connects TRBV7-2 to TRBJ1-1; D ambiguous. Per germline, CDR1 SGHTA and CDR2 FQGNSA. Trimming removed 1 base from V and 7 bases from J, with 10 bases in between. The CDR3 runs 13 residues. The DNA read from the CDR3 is TGTGCCAGCAGCTTAGGATTTGCGCGTGAA. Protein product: CASSLGFARE. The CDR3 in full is CASSLGFAREAFF.

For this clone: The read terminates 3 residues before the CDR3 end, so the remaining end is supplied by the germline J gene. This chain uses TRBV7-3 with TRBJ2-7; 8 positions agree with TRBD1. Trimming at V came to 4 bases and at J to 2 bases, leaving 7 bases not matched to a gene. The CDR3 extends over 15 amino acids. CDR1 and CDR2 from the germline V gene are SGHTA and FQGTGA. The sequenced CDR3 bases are TGTGCCAGCAGCTCCCAACCGGGACAGGCCTACGAG. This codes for CASSSQPGQAYE. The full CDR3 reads CASSSQPGQAYEQYF.

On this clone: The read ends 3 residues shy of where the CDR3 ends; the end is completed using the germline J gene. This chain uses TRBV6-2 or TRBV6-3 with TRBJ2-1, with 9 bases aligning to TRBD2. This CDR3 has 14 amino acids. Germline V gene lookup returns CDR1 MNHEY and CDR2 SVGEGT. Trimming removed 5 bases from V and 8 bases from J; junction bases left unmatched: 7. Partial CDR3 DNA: TGTGCCAGCAGTCGCGGACTAGCGATGGATGAG. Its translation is CASSRGLAMDE. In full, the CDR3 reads CASSRGLAMDEQFF.

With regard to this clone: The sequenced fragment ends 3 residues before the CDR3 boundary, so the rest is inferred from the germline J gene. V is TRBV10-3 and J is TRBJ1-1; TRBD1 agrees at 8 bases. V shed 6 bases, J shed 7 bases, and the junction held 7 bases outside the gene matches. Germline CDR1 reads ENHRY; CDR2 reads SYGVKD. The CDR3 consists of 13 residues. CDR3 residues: CAIRPTGEGEAFF. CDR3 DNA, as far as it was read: TGTGCCATCAGACCGACAGGGGAGGGTGAA.

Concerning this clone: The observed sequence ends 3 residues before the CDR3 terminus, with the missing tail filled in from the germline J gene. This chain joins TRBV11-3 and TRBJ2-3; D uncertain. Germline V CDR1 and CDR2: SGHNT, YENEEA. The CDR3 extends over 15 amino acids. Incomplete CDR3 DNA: TGTGCCAGCAGCTCTCCTACTTGGTACCAAGAGACG. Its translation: CASSSPTWYQET. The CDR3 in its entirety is CASSSPTWYQETQYF.

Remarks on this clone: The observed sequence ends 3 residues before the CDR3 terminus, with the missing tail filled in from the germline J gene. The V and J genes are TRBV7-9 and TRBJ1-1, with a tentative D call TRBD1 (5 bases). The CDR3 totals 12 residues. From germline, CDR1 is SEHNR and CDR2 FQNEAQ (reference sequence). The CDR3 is CASSGEGEEAFF. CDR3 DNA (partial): TGTGCCAGCAGCGGGGAAGGGGAAGAA.

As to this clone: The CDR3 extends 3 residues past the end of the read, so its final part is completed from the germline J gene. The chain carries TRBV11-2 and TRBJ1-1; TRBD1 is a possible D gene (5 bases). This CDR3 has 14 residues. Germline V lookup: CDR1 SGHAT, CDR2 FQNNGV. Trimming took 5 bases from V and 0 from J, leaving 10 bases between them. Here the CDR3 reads CASSLTDLNTEAFF. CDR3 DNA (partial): TGTGCCAGCAGCCTGACAGACCTGAACACTGAA.

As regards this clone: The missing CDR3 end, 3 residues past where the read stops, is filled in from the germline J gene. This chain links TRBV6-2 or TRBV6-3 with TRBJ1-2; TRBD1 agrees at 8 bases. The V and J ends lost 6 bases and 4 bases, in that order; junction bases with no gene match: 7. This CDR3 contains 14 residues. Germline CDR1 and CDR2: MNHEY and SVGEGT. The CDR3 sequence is CASSAPGGGYGYTF. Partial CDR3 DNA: TGTGCCAGCAGCGCCCCAGGGGGCGGCTATGGC.

CDR3 DNA, as far as it was read: TGTGCCAGCAGCTTGGACAGTTTCCAGCCC. Amino acid sequence: CASSLDSFQP. The full CDR3 protein is CASSLDSFQPQHF. The chain couples TRBV7-2 to TRBJ1-5; possibly TRBD1 for D (6 bases). Read sequence stops 3 residues before the CDR3 end, and the germline J gene provides the missing end. Germline loops: CDR1 SGHTA, CDR2 FQGNSA. This CDR3 contains 13 residues. Between the trimmed V and J ends, which lost 3 bases and 7 bases, there was a span of 10 bases.

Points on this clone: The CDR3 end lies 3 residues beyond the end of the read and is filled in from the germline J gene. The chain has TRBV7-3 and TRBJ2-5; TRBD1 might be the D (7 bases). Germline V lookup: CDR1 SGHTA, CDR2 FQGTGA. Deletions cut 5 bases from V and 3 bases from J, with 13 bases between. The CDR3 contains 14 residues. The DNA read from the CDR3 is TGTGCCAGCAGCCCAGGGGGGTGGGAAGAGACC. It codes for CASSPGGWEET. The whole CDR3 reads CASSPGGWEETQYF.

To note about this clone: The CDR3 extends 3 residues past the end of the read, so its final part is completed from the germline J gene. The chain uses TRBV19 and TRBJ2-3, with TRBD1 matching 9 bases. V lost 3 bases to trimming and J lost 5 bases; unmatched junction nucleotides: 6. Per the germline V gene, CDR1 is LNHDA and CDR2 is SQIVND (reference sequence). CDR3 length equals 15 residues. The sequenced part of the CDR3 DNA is TGTGCCAGTAGTATCCGGACAGGGGTGGGAGATACG. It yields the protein CASSIRTGVGDT. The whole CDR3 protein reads CASSIRTGVGDTQYF.

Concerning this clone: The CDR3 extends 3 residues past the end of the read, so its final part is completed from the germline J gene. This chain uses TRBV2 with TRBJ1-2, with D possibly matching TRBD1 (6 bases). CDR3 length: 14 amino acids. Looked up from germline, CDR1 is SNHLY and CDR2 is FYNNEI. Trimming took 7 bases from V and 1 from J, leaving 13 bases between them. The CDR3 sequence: CASNGQTFNYGYTF. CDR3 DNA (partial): TGTGCCAGCAACGGACAGACATTTAACTATGGC.

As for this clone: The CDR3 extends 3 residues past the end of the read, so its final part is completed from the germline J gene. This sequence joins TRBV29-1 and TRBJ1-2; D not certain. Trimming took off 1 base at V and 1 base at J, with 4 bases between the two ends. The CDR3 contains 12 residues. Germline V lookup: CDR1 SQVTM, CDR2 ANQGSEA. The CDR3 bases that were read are TGCAGCGTTGAAGGTCTTAACTATGGC. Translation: CSVEGLNYG. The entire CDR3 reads CSVEGLNYGYTF.

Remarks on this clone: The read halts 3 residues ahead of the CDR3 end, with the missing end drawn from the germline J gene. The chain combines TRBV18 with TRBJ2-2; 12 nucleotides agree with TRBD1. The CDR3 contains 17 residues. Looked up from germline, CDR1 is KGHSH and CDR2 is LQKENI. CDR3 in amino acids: CASSPGTGGTANEKLFF. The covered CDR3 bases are TGTGCCAGCTCACCCGGGACAGGGGGCACGGCTAATGAAAAG.

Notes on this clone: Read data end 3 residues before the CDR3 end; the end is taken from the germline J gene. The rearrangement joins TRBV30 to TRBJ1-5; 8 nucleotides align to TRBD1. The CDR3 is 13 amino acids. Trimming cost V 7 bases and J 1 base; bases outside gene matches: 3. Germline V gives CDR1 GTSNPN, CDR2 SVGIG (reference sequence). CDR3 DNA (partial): TGTGCCTCTGGACAGGGAAGCAATCAGCCC. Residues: CASGQGSNQP. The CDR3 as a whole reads CASGQGSNQPQHF.

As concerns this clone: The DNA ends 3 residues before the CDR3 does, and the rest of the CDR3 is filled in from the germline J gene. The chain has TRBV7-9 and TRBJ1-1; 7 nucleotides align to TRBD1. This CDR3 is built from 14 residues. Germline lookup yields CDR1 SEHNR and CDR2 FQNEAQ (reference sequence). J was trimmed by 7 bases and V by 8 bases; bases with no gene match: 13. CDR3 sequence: CASADRAQSGEAFF. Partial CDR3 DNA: TGTGCCAGCGCCGACAGGGCCCAGAGCGGTGAA.